The clone carrying this T cell receptor beta chain was observed a few times. The antigen is undetermined. J was trimmed by 2 bases and V by 3 bases; bases with no gene match: 9. CDR3 size: 16 residues. Germline loops: CDR1 DFQATT, CDR2 SNEGSKA (reference sequence). This specimen belongs to a study of identical twins. Study-wide points: Out-of-frame alpha sequences shared between twins exhibited an excess of low generation probability.

In TCRdb, the 5' RACE reads were re-called with MiXCR into one record per CDR3 protein. This table holds around 220,000 distinct CDR3 sequences, around 15% found once. This chain joins TRBV20-1 and TRBJ1-4; 7 bases fit TRBD1. This receptor was taken from a young woman in good health. What was sequenced was memory (CD45RO+) T cells sorted from blood. The CDR3 spells CSARKTGTTTNEKLFF. CDR3 nucleotides: TGCAGTGCTAGGAAGACAGGGACAACCACTAATGAAAAACTGTTTTTT.